One sample yielded the 14 T cell receptor beta chains listed below, sequenced in a study of T-cell memory formation after mild COVID-19. A single record per CDR3 protein comes from TCRdb applying MiXCR to the 5' RACE reads. The sample records 300,000 to 350,000 distinct CDR3 sequences, 12% to 15% being singletons. Sequenced: PBMCs or a T cell subset sorted from them (not recorded which). These receptors originate from a man aged 18-30 years who had mild COVID-19 (a few samples of this study predate the infection). Cell type and time point are not known.

The sample holds a few counts of this clonotype. The V call is TRBV6-2 or TRBV6-3, the J call TRBJ2-4; D is undetermined. The V end was cut by 0 bases, the J end by 2 bases, with 11 bases between. CDR1 and CDR2 (germline): MNHEY, SVGEGT. The CDR3 runs to 16 residues. The CDR3 loop reads CASSYSKWLTKNIQYF. The CDR3 coding sequence is TGTGCCAGCAGTTACTCGAAATGGCTAACCAAAAACATTCAGTACTTC.

V is TRBV18 and J is TRBJ2-7; D unresolved. The V and J ends lost 3 bases and 3 bases respectively, with 9 bases between them. The CDR3 sequence is 13 residues long. Germline loops: CDR1 KGHSH, CDR2 LQKENI. This CDR3 is CASSPQEYYEQYF. DNA of the CDR3: TGTGCCAGCTCACCGCAGGAGTACTACGAGCAGTACTTC.

This clonotype was found many times. The chain uses TRBV29-1 and TRBJ1-1; TRBD1 is a possible D gene (5 bases). V lost 4 bases to trimming and J lost 0 bases, with 9 bases between them. The CDR3 spans 13 residues. Looked up from germline, CDR1 is SQVTM and CDR2 is ANQGSEA. The CDR3 DNA reads as TGCAGCGTTGGGACACTCTTGAACACTGAAGCTTTCTTT. Its protein is CSVGTLLNTEAFF.

This clonotype was observed a few times. This chain links TRBV6-1 with TRBJ2-7; possibly TRBD1 for D (6 bases). The germline CDR1 and CDR2 sequences are MNHNS and SASEGT. The CDR3 totals 14 residues. V shed 8 bases and J shed 2 bases, with 16 bases lying between them. CDR3: CASGQGPRAYEQYF. Written as DNA, the CDR3 is TGTGCCAGCGGGCAGGGGCCCCGGGCCTACGAGCAGTACTTC.

This clonotype was detected only a few times. The chain has TRBV7-9 and TRBJ1-4; the D is unclear. V lost 5 bases and J 4 bases, leaving 11 bases between the germline ends. Germline-derived CDR1 and CDR2 are SEHNR and FQNEAQ (reference sequence). The CDR3 loop spans 14 amino acids. CDR3 sequence: CASSTSDVNEKLFF. DNA of the CDR3: TGTGCCAGCAGCACCTCGGACGTTAATGAAAAACTGTTTTTT.

This rearrangement joins TRBV5-5 to TRBJ2-3; TRBD2 matches at 9 bases. The J segment lost 6 bases and the V segment lost 0 bases, leaving 8 bases of the junction unmatched. This CDR3 has 16 amino acids. Germline V lookup: CDR1 SGHKS, CDR2 YYEKEE (reference sequence). The CDR3 protein is CASSLGLRGGSDTQYF. The CDR3 DNA is TGTGCCAGCAGCTTGGGTCTGCGGGGGGGCAGCGATACGCAGTATTTT.

This clonotype has a count of ten or more. This chain joins TRBV5-1 and TRBJ2-2; D call uncertain. This CDR3 comprises 16 residues. V was clipped by 1 base and J by 3 bases, with 13 bases between them. Germline lookup yields CDR1 SGHRS and CDR2 YFSETQ. The CDR3: CASSLRFPGDTGELFF. In nucleotides, the CDR3 is TGCGCCAGCAGCTTGCGATTTCCGGGCGACACCGGGGAGCTGTTTTTT.

A remark on this clonotype: The CDR3 does not close with the conserved phenylalanine or tryptophan, likely indicating a read error. The chain is built from TRBV19 and TRBJ1-1; D might be TRBD1 (5 bases). The length of the CDR3 is 14 residues. Trimming took off 4 bases at V and 1 base at J, with 10 bases between the two ends. The germline V gene has CDR1 LNHDA and CDR2 SQIVND (reference sequence). The CDR3 reads CASSRWQGNTEAFL. CDR3 nucleotide sequence: TGTGCCAGTAGTAGATGGCAGGGGAACACTGAAGCTTTCCTT.

The genes are TRBV12-5 and TRBJ1-2, with 9 bases identical to TRBD1. CDR1 is LGHNT and CDR2 is FRNRAP in the germline V gene. With 4 bases clipped from V and 8 bases from J, the junction kept 8 bases outside the gene matches. This CDR3 comprises 14 residues. CDR3 nucleotide sequence: TGTGCTAGTGGTTACGGGACAGGGTCGGAAGGCTACACCTTC. Amino acids: CASGYGTGSEGYTF.

This clonotype was counted only a few times. The rearrangement links TRBV18 to TRBJ1-1, with TRBD1 as a possible D gene (6 bases). The CDR3 runs 14 residues. Germline CDR1 reads KGHSH; CDR2 reads LQKENI. The germline V and J ends were trimmed by 3 bases and 3 bases, with 11 bases remaining between them. In DNA form, the CDR3 reads TGTGCCAGCTCACCCAGCAGGGGCGACACTGAAGCTTTCTTT. Translation: CASSPSRGDTEAFF.

This clonotype has a handful of counts. V usage is TRBV27 and J usage is TRBJ2-1, with TRBD2 identical over 13 bases. CDR3 length equals 16 residues. The germline V gene encodes CDR1 MNHEY and CDR2 SMNVEV (reference sequence). J gave up 9 bases and V 2 bases, and 7 bases lay outside the gene matches. The CDR3 spells CASSLTTSGGWAEQFF. For the CDR3, the DNA is TGTGCCAGCAGTTTAACGACTAGCGGGGGGTGGGCTGAGCAGTTCTTC.

This clonotype was detected a few times. This sequence joins TRBV5-1 and TRBJ2-5, with 7 bases identical to TRBD2. Per the germline V gene, CDR1 is SGHRS and CDR2 is YFSETQ. V dropped 2 bases and J dropped 5; count of bases not matched to a gene: 9. The CDR3 spans 15 residues. The CDR3 here is CASSFSTSERETQYF. CDR3 DNA sequence: TGCGCCAGCAGCTTTAGTACTAGCGAGCGGGAGACCCAGTACTTC.

The chain joins TRBV5-5 to TRBJ2-7; D may be TRBD2 (6 bases). The CDR3 spans 15 residues. V gave up 4 bases and J gave up 0 bases, with 14 bases separating them. Germline V CDR1 and CDR2: SGHKS, YYEKEE (reference sequence). The CDR3 DNA sequence: TGTGCCAGCAGCCCCCTAGCGCTGTTCTCCTACGAGCAGTACTTC. Protein: CASSPLALFSYEQYF.

In the case of this clonotype: One end of the junction fails to match germline, which may point to a read error. The J gene is TRBJ2-1, the V gene TRBV4-2; D not certain. This CDR3 has 16 amino acids. The germline V gene has CDR1 LGHNA and CDR2 YNFKEQ. In nucleotides, the CDR3 is TGTGCCAGCAGCCAAGAAGAGAGTAGCCCCTACAATGAGCAGTTATTC. Protein product: CASSQEESSPYNEQLF.